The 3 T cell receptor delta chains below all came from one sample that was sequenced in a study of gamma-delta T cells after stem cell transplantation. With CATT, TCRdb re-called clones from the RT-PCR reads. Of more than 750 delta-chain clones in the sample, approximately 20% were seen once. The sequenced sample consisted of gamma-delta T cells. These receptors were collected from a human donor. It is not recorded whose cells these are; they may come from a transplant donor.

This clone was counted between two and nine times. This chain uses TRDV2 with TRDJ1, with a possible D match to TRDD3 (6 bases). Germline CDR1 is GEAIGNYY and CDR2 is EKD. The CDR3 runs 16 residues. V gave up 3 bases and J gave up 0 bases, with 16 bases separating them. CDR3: CACDPLTGHHTDKLIF. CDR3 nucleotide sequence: TGTGCCTGTGACCCCCTCACTGGGCACCACACCGATAAACTCATCTTT.

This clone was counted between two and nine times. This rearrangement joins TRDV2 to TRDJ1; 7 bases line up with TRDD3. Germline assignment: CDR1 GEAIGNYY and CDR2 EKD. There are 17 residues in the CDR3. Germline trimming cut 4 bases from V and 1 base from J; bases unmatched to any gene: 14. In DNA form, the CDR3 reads TGTGCCTGTGATGCGTGGGGGACCCCGGGGGCCACCGATAAACTCATCTTT. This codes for CACDAWGTPGATDKLIF.

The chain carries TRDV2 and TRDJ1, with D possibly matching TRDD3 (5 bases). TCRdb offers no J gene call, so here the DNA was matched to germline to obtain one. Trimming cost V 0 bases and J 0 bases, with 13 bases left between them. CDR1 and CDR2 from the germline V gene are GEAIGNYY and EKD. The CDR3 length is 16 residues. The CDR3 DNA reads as TGTGCCTGTGACACCATGTCTGGGACTAACACCGATAAACTCATCTTT. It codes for CACDTMSGTNTDKLIF.